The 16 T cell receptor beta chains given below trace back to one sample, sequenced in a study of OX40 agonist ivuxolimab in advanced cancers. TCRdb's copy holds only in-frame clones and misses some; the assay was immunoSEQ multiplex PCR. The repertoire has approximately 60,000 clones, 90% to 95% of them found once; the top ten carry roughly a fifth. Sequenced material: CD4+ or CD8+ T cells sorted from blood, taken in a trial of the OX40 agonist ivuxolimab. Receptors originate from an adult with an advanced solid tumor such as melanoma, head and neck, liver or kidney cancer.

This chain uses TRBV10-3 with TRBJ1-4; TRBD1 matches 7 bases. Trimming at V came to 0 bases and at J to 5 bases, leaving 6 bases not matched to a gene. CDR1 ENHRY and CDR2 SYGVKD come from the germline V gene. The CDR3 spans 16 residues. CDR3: CAISESREGANEKLFF. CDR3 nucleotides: TGTGCCATCAGTGAGTCTAGAGAGGGGGCGAATGAAAAACTGTTTTTT.

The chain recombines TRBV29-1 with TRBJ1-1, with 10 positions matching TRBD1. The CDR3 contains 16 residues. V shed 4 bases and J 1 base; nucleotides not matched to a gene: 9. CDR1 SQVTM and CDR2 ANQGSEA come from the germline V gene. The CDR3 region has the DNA TGCAGCGTTGGAGGACCCCGGGACAGGGGGAACACTGAAGCTTTCTTT. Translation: CSVGGPRDRGNTEAFF.

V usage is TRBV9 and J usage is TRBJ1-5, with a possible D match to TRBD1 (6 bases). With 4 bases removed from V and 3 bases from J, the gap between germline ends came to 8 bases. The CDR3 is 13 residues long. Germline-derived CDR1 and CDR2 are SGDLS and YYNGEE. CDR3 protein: CASSRDTNQPQHF. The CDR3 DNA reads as TGTGCCAGCAGCCGGGACACCAATCAGCCCCAGCATTTT.

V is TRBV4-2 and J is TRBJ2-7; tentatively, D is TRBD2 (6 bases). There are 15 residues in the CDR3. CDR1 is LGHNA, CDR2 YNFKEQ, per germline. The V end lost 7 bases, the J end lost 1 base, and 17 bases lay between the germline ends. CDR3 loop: CASTQRLAPSYEQYF. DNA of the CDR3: TGTGCCAGCACCCAGCGGCTAGCGCCTTCCTACGAGCAGTACTTC.

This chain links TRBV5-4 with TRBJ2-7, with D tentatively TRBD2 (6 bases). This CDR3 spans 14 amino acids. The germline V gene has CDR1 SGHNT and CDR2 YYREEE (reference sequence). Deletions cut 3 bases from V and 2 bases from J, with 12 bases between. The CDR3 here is CASSSGGGAYEQYF. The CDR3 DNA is TGTGCCAGCAGCTCCGGAGGCGGGGCCTACGAGCAGTACTTC.

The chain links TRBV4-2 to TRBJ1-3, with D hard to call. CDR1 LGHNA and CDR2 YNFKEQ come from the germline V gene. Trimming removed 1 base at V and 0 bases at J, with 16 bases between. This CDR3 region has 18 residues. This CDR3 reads CASSQVPPLADSGNTIYF. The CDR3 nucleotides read TGTGCCAGCAGCCAAGTTCCCCCTCTGGCAGACTCTGGAAACACCATATATTTT.

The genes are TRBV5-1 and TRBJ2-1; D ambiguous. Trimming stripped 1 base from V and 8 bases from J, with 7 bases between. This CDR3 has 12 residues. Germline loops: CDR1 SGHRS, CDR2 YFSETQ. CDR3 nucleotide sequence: TGCGCCAGCAGCTTGAACCTTGATGAGCAGTTCTTC. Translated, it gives CASSLNLDEQFF.

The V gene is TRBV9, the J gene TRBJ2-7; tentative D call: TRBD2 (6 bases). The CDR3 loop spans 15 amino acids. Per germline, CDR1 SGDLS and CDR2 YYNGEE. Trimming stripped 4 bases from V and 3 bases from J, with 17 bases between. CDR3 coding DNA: TGTGCCAGCAGCCCCGCCTCTAGCGAGAGCTACGAGCAGTACTTC. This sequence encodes CASSPASSESYEQYF.

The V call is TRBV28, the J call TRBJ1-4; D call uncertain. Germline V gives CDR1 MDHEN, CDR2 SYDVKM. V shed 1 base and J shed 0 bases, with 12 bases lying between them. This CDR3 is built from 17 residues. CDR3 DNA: TGTGCCAGCAGTTTATCCACTCACTCTGCAACTAATGAAAAACTGTTTTTT. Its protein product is CASSLSTHSATNEKLFF.

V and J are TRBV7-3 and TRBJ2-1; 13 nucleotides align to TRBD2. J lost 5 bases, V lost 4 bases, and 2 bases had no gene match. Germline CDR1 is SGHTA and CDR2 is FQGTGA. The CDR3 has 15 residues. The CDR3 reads CASSSGLAGNNEQFF. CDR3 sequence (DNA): TGTGCCAGCAGCTCGGGACTAGCGGGAAACAATGAGCAGTTCTTC. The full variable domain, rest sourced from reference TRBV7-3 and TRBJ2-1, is GAGVSQTPSNKVTEKGKYVELRCDPISGHTALYWYRQSLGQGPEFLIYFQGTGAADDSGLPNDRFFAVRPEGSVSTLKIQRTERGDSAVYLCASSSGLAGNNEQFFGPGTRLTVL.

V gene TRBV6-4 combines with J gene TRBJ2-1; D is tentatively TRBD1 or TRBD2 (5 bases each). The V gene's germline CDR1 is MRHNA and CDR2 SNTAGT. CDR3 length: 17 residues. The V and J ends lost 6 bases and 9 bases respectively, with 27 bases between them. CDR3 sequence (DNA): TGTGCCAGCAGAACTATCTTCACCCCTGGGGGACGTCGTGAGCAGTTCTTC. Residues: CASRTIFTPGGRREQFF.

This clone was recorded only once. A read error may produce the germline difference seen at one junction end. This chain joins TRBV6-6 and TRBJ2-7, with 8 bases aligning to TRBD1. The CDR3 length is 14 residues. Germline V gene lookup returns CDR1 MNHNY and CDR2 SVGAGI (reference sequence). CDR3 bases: TGTGCCAGCACCTCCGGGACAGGACCTTCCGCTATGGACTTC. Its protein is CASTSGTGPSAMDF.

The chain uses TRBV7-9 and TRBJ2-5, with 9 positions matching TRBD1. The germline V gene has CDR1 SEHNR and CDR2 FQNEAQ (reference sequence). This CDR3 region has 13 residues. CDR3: CATRGQGYETQYF. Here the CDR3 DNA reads TGTGCGACCCGGGGACAGGGATATGAGACCCAGTACTTC.

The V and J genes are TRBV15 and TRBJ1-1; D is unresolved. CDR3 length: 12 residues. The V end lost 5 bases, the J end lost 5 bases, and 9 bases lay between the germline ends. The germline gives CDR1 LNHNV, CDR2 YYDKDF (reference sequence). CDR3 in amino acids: CATSPTGTEAFF. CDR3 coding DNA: TGTGCCACCAGCCCTACGGGAACTGAAGCTTTCTTT.

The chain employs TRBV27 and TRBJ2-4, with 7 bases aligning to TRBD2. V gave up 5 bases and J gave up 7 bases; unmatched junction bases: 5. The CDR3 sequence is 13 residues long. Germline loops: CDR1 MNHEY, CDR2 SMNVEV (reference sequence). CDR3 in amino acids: CASSPRGGNIQYF. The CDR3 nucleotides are TGTGCCAGCAGTCCCCGGGGAGGGAACATTCAGTACTTC.

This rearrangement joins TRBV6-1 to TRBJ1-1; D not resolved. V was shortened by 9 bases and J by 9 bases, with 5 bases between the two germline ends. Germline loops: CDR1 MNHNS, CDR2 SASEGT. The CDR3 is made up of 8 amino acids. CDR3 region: CASSQAFF. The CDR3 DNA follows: TGTGCCAGTTCGCAAGCTTTCTTT.